This T cell receptor beta chain was identified during a study of graft-versus-host responses after intestinal transplantation. Method: immunoSEQ multiplex PCR; TCRdb's copy keeps in-frame clones and lacks some. Counted here are around 16,000 clones, approximately 80% occurring once; the ten biggest clones make up over 3%. Tissue from the graft was processed to free its intraepithelial and lamina propria lymphocytes. Germline V gives CDR1 LNHDA, CDR2 SQIVND (reference sequence). Trimming cost V 1 base and J 0 bases, with 3 bases left between them. CDR3 length equals 13 residues. The specimen comprised ileum tissue, sampled about 80 weeks after intestinal transplantation. This rearrangement joins TRBV19 to TRBJ1-1; D gene uncertain. The clonotype originates from a human patient who received an intestinal transplant, so some T cells may come from the graft donor. The DNA of the CDR3 is TGTGCCAGTAGTATAGCGGTGAACACTGAAGCTTTCTTT. Translated, it gives CASSIAVNTEAFF.